Listed below are T cell receptor beta chains from one sample, sequenced in a study of cytomegalovirus exposure and HLA in healthy donors. Data came from immunoSEQ multiplex PCR; TCRdb stores just in-frame clones and leaves some out. The sample comprises around 99,000 clones, about two thirds of which are singletons, and under 6.5% rests with the top ten. The sequenced material came from PBMCs. These TCRs come from a woman in her 70s in good health and CMV-seropositive. Each CDR3 is given with its conserved first and last residue. The order of the fields is J gene, V gene, D gene, clone size, CDR3 DNA, CDR3 protein. D genes are given only for firm matches. Clone size is given for some rows only: seen once, a few or many times, or a class if the clone is expanded.

TRBJ2-1	TRBV2	TRBD1	few	TGTGCCAGCAGCTATACAGGGGGCAGTGAGCAGTTCTTC	CASSYTGGSEQFF
TRBJ1-5	TRBV30	TRBD1	-	TGTGCCTGGAGTGCAGGGGGCTCCTATAGCAATCAGCCCCAGCATTTT	CAWSAGGSYSNQPQHF
TRBJ2-7	TRBV27	TRBD1	few	TGTGCCAGCAGTTTAATATCTGGACAGGGATACGAGCAGTACTTC	CASSLISGQGYEQYF
TRBJ2-2	TRBV5-4	TRBD1	-	TGTGCCAGCAGCTTGAGGACAGGGGATTTCGCCGGGGAGCTGTTTTTT	CASSLRTGDFAGELFF
TRBJ2-3	TRBV4-1	TRBD1	few	TGCGCCAGCAGCCAACGGGTTATTAGGACAGGGACTAGCACAGATACGCAGTATTTT	CASSQRVIRTGTSTDTQYF
TRBJ2-3	TRBV19	TRBD1	once	TGTGCCAGTAGTAGGGACAGGCGAGATACGCAGTATTTT	CASSRDRRDTQYF
TRBJ1-5	TRBV21-1	-	-	TGTGCCAGCAGCAAATTCGAGGGAGGGGGTAATTTTTGGGGTCAGCCCCAGCATTTT	CASSKFEGGGNFWGQPQHF
TRBJ2-3	TRBV7-2	TRBD2	-	TGTGCCAGCAGCCCCCAGGGACTAGCGGGAGATACGCAGTATTTT	CASSPQGLAGDTQYF
TRBJ2-3	TRBV6-5	TRBD1	few	TGTGCCAGCAGAAGGGGGCTATCAGATACGCAGTATTTT	CASRRGLSDTQYF
TRBJ2-2	TRBV7-2	-	-	TGTGCCAGCAGCTTAGCGCGCGGGTCGGGCACCGGGGAGCTGTTTTTT	CASSLARGSGTGELFF
TRBJ2-5	TRBV19	TRBD2	-	TGTGCCAGTAGTATTCGGGGCGGGGGAGAGACCCAGTACTTC	CASSIRGGGETQYF
TRBJ2-1	TRBV7-2	-	few	TGTGCCAGCAGCTCCTCGGGGGGCCCCTACAATGAGCAGTTCTTC	CASSSSGGPYNEQFF
TRBJ1-5	TRBV4-2	-	-	TGTGCCAGCAGCCAATTACAGGGTGCGGATCAGCCCCAGCATTTT	CASSQLQGADQPQHF
TRBJ1-2	TRBV7-9	-	-	TGTGCCAGCAGCTTTCTCCGGGGCTATGGCTACACCTTC	CASSFLRGYGYTF
TRBJ2-3	TRBV7-2	-	-	TGTGCCAGCAGCTTAGGTAGCGCTACGCAGTATTTT	CASSLGSATQYF
TRBJ1-5	TRBV18	TRBD1	-	TGTGCCAGCTCACCCGGGACAGGGGGCTTGGAGCCCCAGCATTTT	CASSPGTGGLEPQHF
TRBJ2-3	TRBV5-1	TRBD2	few	TGCGCCAGCAGCTTCGGGGGGTACACAGATACGCAGTATTTT	CASSFGGYTDTQYF
TRBJ2-2	TRBV30	-	-	TGTGCCTGGAGTGTAGGACTGTACACCGGGGAGCTGTTTTTT	CAWSVGLYTGELFF
TRBJ1-5	TRBV7-8	TRBD1	-	TGTGCCAGCAGCCAATCCACAGGGGGTAGCAATCAGCCCCAGCATTTT	CASSQSTGGSNQPQHF
TRBJ1-5	TRBV29-1	-	-	TGCAGCGTTGGGGGGGGCGGCCAGCCCCAGCATTTT	CSVGGGGQPQHF
TRBJ1-2	TRBV20-1	TRBD1	-	TGCAGTGCCCGAGGGACAGCCGAATTAACCTTC	CSARGTAELTF
TRBJ2-2	TRBV5-6	TRBD2	-	TGTGCCAGCAGCTTGGGACTAGCGGCGAACACCGGGGAGCTGTTTTTT	CASSLGLAANTGELFF
TRBJ2-5	TRBV6-6	-	-	TGTGCCAGCAGTGGAACATCGGGATCCCAAGAGACCCAGTACTTC	CASSGTSGSQETQYF
TRBJ2-7	TRBV11-2	TRBD1	-	TGTGCCAGCAGCCCGGGGGACAGGGGGTCGGGTGAGCAGTACTTC	CASSPGDRGSGEQYF
TRBJ1-6	TRBV6-5	-	-	TGTGCCAGCAGGGGGCCGAGCAGGGATTCACCCCTCCACTTT	CASRGPSRDSPLHF